This TCR beta chain derives from a study of T cells in Graves' hyperthyroidism and ophthalmopathy. Per the germline V gene, CDR1 is SNHLY and CDR2 is FYNNEI. V lost 3 bases to trimming and J lost 0 bases, with 8 bases between them. This CDR3 contains 14 residues. There were TCR beta CDR3 regions amplified from RNA transcripts. HTBI primers were the set used in a first-round RT-PCR of the TCR CDR3. TCRdb re-called the multiplex PCR reads with MiXCR, one entry per CDR3 protein. The sample consists of some 370,000 distinct CDR3 sequences, about 18% of them appearing once. This clonotype was counted many times.

The chain joins TRBV2 to TRBJ1-1; TRBD1 might be the D (5 bases). The TCR comes from a young woman with Graves' hyperthyroidism that later progressed to Graves' ophthalmopathy. What was sequenced was blood. CDR3: CASSEDTMNTEAFF. CDR3 nucleotide sequence: TGTGCCAGCAGTGAGGACACAATGAACACTGAAGCTTTCTTT.